This T cell receptor (beta chain) was recovered during a study of blood T cell repertoires in COVID-19. Study-wide context: Whether acute or convalescent, the COVID-19 samples came from the United States, Italy and Spain.

The germline V and J ends were trimmed by 5 bases and 5 bases, with 12 bases remaining between them. The germline CDR1 and CDR2 sequences are LNHNV and YYDKDF (reference sequence). CDR3 length: 13 residues. In the authors' workflow: Counts of nucleated cells, estimated from reference gene primer amplification, were obtained. The table came from immunoSEQ multiplex PCR; TCRdb's copy has only in-frame clones and leaves some out. V, J and clone size are those of that table, while D and trimming were read from the DNA. The repertoire holds 35,000 to 50,000 clones, with over 65% as singletons. This receptor was identified in a man between 50 and 59 years old with active or convalescent COVID-19. The V call is TRBV15, the J call TRBJ2-5; possible D gene TRBD2, 7 bases. Material for sequencing was peripheral blood. For the CDR3, the DNA is TGTGCCACCAGCGCGGGGGCTTGGGAGACCCAGTACTTC. Translation gives CATSAGAWETQYF.